These 3 T cell receptor beta chains share one sample of origin, sequenced in a study of tumor-infiltrating lymphocytes in primary liver carcinoma. Blood RNA was derived from unsorted whole blood, and germline DNA was extracted too. Researchers generated TCR beta cDNA from 500 to 600 ng of total RNA, relying on a constant-region primer. Sequencing libraries for TCR beta derived from three nested multiplex PCR rounds that used slightly modified ARM-PCR. Rounds one and two of PCR, each of 9 to 11 cycles, were primed with TRBV1-TRBV30 forward primers and a C-beta reverse primer. Via MiXCR, TCRdb re-called the multiplex PCR reads, giving one row per CDR3 protein. Here the sample spans about 200,000 distinct CDR3 sequences, about 61% being singletons. The sample comprised peripheral blood. All receptors come from a woman aged 60-75 years with primary liver carcinoma and hepatitis B virus infection.

In its sample, this clonotype was seen once. The junction shows a germline mismatch at one end, possibly a read error. The chain employs TRBV6-5 and TRBJ1-6; 9 bases match TRBD1. This CDR3 has 16 amino acids. Germline V CDR1 and CDR2: MNHEY, SVGAGI. For the CDR3, the DNA is TGTGCCAGCAGTTACCCAGCCGGGACAGGGCATTCACCCTTCCAGTTT. It encodes CASSYPAGTGHSPFQF.

The chain couples TRBV10-3 to TRBJ2-2; D gene ambiguous. The CDR3 is 13 residues long. Between the trimmed V and J ends, which lost 6 bases and 0 bases, there was a span of 5 bases. Germline V CDR1 and CDR2: ENHRY, SYGVKD. CDR3 nucleotide sequence: TGTGCCATCAGAAAGGCGAACACCGGGGAGCTGTTTTTT. Its protein product is CAIRKANTGELFF.

This clonotype was detected only a few times. At one end, the junction sequence differs from germline, possibly due to a read error. The CDR3 reads CASRRGRGGSNEQLF. DNA of the CDR3: TGTGCCAGTAGGCGTGGCAGGGGGGGTTCAAATGAGCAGTTATTC. The V call is TRBV12-3 or TRBV12-4, the J call TRBJ2-1, with D perhaps being TRBD1 or TRBD2 (7 bases each). The CDR3 spans 15 residues.